The 27 T cell receptor beta chains listed next were all sequenced from one sample in a study of CXCR3-negative and CXCR3-positive naive CD8 T cells. Points from the study as a whole: CXCR3-positive naive cells carried more hydrophobic TRB CDR3s than CXCR3-negative naive cells did.

The authors made the TRB cDNA libraries by 5' RACE using UMI labels. From the 5' RACE reads, TCRdb lists one entry per CDR3 protein and no DNA. The listing records some 120,000 distinct CDR3 sequences. These receptors are not linked to any known antigen. The source material was naive CXCR3+ CD8+ T cells from blood. Subset reported: CD45RO-CCR7+CD27+CD95- naive CD8+ T cells expressing CXCR3 (TNR3+). The receptor set was obtained from a human donor in good health. Some clones in this sample may be carry-over from other donors' samples.

This chain links TRBV4-2 with TRBJ1-1; TCRdb proposes TRBD1, but this gene call is untestable without DNA. The CDR3 length is 16 residues. Germline V gene sequence: CDR1 LGHNA, CDR2 YNFKEQ. This chain's CDR3 is CASSQPETGEDTEAFF.

The gene calls are TRBV19 and TRBJ1-1; TCRdb lists TRBD1, though no DNA is available to test this call. The germline V gene encodes CDR1 LNHDA and CDR2 SQIVND (reference sequence). The CDR3 extends over 16 amino acids. CDR3 in amino acids: CASSIWTGVMNTEAFF.

The chain has TRBV20-1 and TRBJ2-3. Germline CDR1 and CDR2: DFQATT and SNEGSKA (reference sequence). The CDR3 has 15 residues. CDR3 sequence reads: CSARVLAGSTDTQYF.

The chain has TRBV14 and TRBJ2-7; checking the TCRdb D call of TRBD1 is not possible without DNA. The CDR3 runs 14 residues. The V gene's germline CDR1 is SGHDN and CDR2 FVKESK. Here the CDR3 reads CASSQDMGPYEQYF.

This chain uses TRBV11-2 with TRBJ1-1; the TCRdb D gene call, TRBD1, has no DNA to confirm it. The CDR3 contains 12 residues. Per germline, CDR1 SGHAT and CDR2 FQNNGV. This CDR3 reads CASSSLPPEAFF.

This rearrangement joins TRBV28 to TRBJ1-1; TCRdb's D gene call, TRBD1, goes unchecked for lack of DNA. The CDR3 is 13 amino acids. Germline lookup yields CDR1 MDHEN and CDR2 SYDVKM. The chain's CDR3 is CASSSFDRYRAFF.

The rearrangement uses TRBV9 and TRBJ2-2; TCRdb's D call, TRBD1, is unchecked because there is no DNA. Germline CDR1 SGDLS, CDR2 YYNGEE. This CDR3 has 14 amino acids. The CDR3 region is CASSPPWYTGELFF.

The chain carries TRBV9 and TRBJ2-3; TCRdb outputs TRBD1, but without DNA this stays unchecked. CDR3 size: 14 residues. CDR1 and CDR2 from the germline V gene are SGDLS and YYNGEE. The CDR3 is CASSVTGDGDTQYF.

V and J are TRBV7-9 and TRBJ2-7; no DNA is available, so the TRBD1 call from TCRdb remains unchecked. This CDR3 has 17 residues. The V gene's germline CDR1 is SEHNR and CDR2 FQNEAQ (reference sequence). CDR3 sequence: CASSDPGSDRGPYEQYF.

The chain links TRBV9 to TRBJ2-1. The CDR3 contains 15 residues. CDR1 and CDR2 (germline): SGDLS, YYNGEE. The CDR3 loop reads CASSGTGGSYNEQFF.

This chain connects TRBV20-1 to TRBJ2-7. The length of the CDR3 is 15 residues. CDR1 and CDR2 from the germline V gene are DFQATT and SNEGSKA (reference sequence). CDR3: CSARDQREFLYEQYF.

This chain uses TRBV12-3 or TRBV12-4 with TRBJ2-1; without DNA, the TCRdb call of TRBD2 cannot be checked. This CDR3 is built from 17 residues. The chain's CDR3 is CASSPRGSGGSVNEQFF.

The chain couples TRBV5-1 to TRBJ2-7; lacking DNA, the TRBD1 call made by TCRdb goes unchecked. The CDR3 spans 16 residues. Germline V CDR1 and CDR2: SGHRS, YFSETQ. Here the CDR3 reads CASSSRDRGREYEQYF. Full variable domain (missing parts from reference TRBV5-1 and TRBJ2-7): KAGVTQTPRYLIKTRGQQVTLSCSPISGHRSVSWYQQTPGQGLQFLFEYFSETQRNKGNFPGRFSGRQFSNSRSEMNVSTLELGDSALYLCASSSRDRGREYEQYFGPGTRLTVT.

The chain uses TRBV6-1 and TRBJ1-2; the TCRdb D gene call, TRBD1, has no DNA to confirm it. The CDR3 contains 14 residues. CDR1 MNHNS and CDR2 SASEGT come from the germline V gene. The CDR3 spells CASSEGPGVDGYTF.

The V gene is TRBV29-1, the J gene TRBJ1-3; with no DNA, the TCRdb D assignment of TRBD1 cannot be verified. The CDR3 length is 13 residues. CDR1 is SQVTM and CDR2 is ANQGSEA in the germline V gene. The CDR3 reads CSVGQGTGNTIYF.

The chain is built from TRBV7-9 and TRBJ1-1; TCRdb names TRBD1, which stays unverified in the absence of DNA. The CDR3 extends over 14 amino acids. Germline CDR1 is SEHNR and CDR2 is FQNEAQ (reference sequence). CDR3 region: CASSPWGGLNEAFF.

The V and J genes are TRBV15 and TRBJ2-7; the TCRdb D gene call, TRBD1, has no DNA to confirm it. The CDR3 runs 15 residues. In germline, CDR1 is LNHNV, CDR2 YYDKDF (reference sequence). The CDR3 region is CATSRGHTNSYEQYF.

The genes are TRBV7-9 and TRBJ2-3; checking the TCRdb D call of TRBD1 is not possible without DNA. Per germline, CDR1 SEHNR and CDR2 FQNEAQ (reference sequence). The CDR3 sequence is 14 residues long. The CDR3: CASSQWTGYDTQYF.

The V call is TRBV29-1, the J call TRBJ2-7; TCRdb designates TRBD1, a call that cannot be tested without DNA. This CDR3 is built from 15 residues. Germline assignment: CDR1 SQVTM and CDR2 ANQGSEA. The CDR3 sequence is CSVERRTGKFYEQYF.

The rearrangement uses TRBV7-9 and TRBJ2-3; TCRdb names TRBD1, which stays unverified in the absence of DNA. Germline V lookup: CDR1 SEHNR, CDR2 FQNEAQ (reference sequence). This CDR3 region has 15 residues. This CDR3 is CASSQDPWGTDTQYF.

The chain carries TRBV7-9 and TRBJ1-5. CDR1 is SEHNR and CDR2 is FQNEAQ in the germline V gene (reference sequence). The length of the CDR3 is 13 residues. CDR3: CASSPHSGQPQHF.

Here the CDR3 reads CASSTQGAQPQHF. V is TRBV28 and J is TRBJ1-5; TCRdb's D call of TRBD1 is untestable without DNA. The CDR3 is 13 amino acids. The germline V gene has CDR1 MDHEN and CDR2 SYDVKM.

V usage is TRBV9 and J usage is TRBJ2-3; absent DNA, TCRdb's TRBD1 call cannot be checked. Germline V gene lookup returns CDR1 SGDLS and CDR2 YYNGEE. The CDR3 spans 18 residues. The CDR3 sequence is CASSVAGAGRTRTDTQYF.

The gene calls are TRBV28 and TRBJ2-7; TCRdb designates TRBD2, a call that cannot be tested without DNA. The length of the CDR3 is 17 residues. Germline V lookup: CDR1 MDHEN, CDR2 SYDVKM. CDR3 loop: CASSLWTSGSSSYEQYF. Looking up the rest from reference TRBV28 and TRBJ2-7 gives the full variable domain: DVKVTQSSRYLVKRTGEKVFLECVQDMDHENMFWYRQDPGLGLRLIYFSYDVKMKEKGDIPEGYSVSREKKERFSLILESASTNQTSMYLCASSLWTSGSSSYEQYFGPGTRLTVT.

V usage is TRBV7-6 and J usage is TRBJ2-7. The germline gives CDR1 SGHVS, CDR2 FNYEAQ. This CDR3 region has 13 residues. CDR3: CASGLGAAYEQYF.

The chain uses TRBV30 and TRBJ1-6; TCRdb's D call, TRBD1, is unchecked because there is no DNA. Looked up from germline, CDR1 is GTSNPN and CDR2 is SVGIG (reference sequence). The CDR3 is made up of 13 amino acids. The CDR3 spells CAWNPGQGNPLHF. Based on the CDR3 plus reference TRBV30 and TRBJ1-6, the full variable domain is SQTIHQWPATLVQPVGSPLSLECTVEGTSNPNLYWYRQAAGRGLQLLFYSVGIGQISSEVPQNLSASRPQDRQFILSSKKLLLSDSGFYLCAWNPGQGNPLHFGNGTRLTVT.

The chain employs TRBV12-3 or TRBV12-4 and TRBJ1-2; as DNA is missing, the TRBD1 call by TCRdb cannot be tested. The CDR3 has 15 residues. CDR3 sequence: CASRPNTGSDYGYTF.